Below are 27 T cell receptor beta chains sequenced from a single sample in a study of blood T cell repertoires in COVID-19. Sequencing was performed with immunoSEQ multiplex PCR; in TCRdb, only in-frame clones are kept and a portion is missing. The sample has some 41,000 clones; around 90% are singletons. Sequencing was performed on peripheral blood. These receptors were collected from a woman in her 30s in a cohort sampled during active COVID-19.

The chain carries TRBV6-4 and TRBJ2-1, with 8 bases fitting TRBD2. Germline values: CDR1 MRHNA, CDR2 SNTAGT. With 3 bases clipped from V and 6 bases from J, the junction kept 10 bases outside the gene matches. CDR3 length: 16 residues. Here the CDR3 DNA reads TGTGCCAGCAGTGATACGGGACTAGTCCCGAGCAATGAGCAGTTCTTC. Its protein is CASSDTGLVPSNEQFF.

This chain uses TRBV6-4 with TRBJ2-7; D perhaps matches TRBD2 (5 bases). V lost 2 bases, J lost 9 bases, and 17 bases lay in between. The CDR3 is made up of 14 amino acids. CDR1 and CDR2 (germline): MRHNA, SNTAGT. DNA for the CDR3: TGTGCCAGCAGTGACCTGGTGGCGACTACGGGGCAGTACTTC. Translation: CASSDLVATTGQYF.

Only one count was recorded for this clone. V is TRBV28 and J is TRBJ2-5; 10 bases map to TRBD2. Losses at the gene ends were 4 bases for V and 5 bases for J; bases not matched to a gene: 10. The CDR3 contains 16 residues. CDR1 is MDHEN, CDR2 SYDVKM, per germline. The chain's CDR3 is CASSSPIAGGQETQYF. CDR3 coding DNA: TGTGCCAGCAGTTCCCCCATAGCGGGAGGCCAGGAGACCCAGTACTTC.

The chain has TRBV7-2 and TRBJ1-5, with 8 positions matching TRBD1. Per the germline V gene, CDR1 is SGHTA and CDR2 is FQGNSA. Germline trimming cut 6 bases from V and 3 bases from J; bases unmatched to any gene: 7. This CDR3 is built from 15 residues. CDR3 loop: CASRQRQGHNQPQHF. The CDR3 coding sequence is TGTGCCAGCAGGCAAAGACAGGGGCACAATCAGCCCCAGCATTTT. Full variable domain (remainder filled in from reference TRBV7-2 and TRBJ1-5): GAGVSQSPSNKVTEKGKDVELRCDPISGHTALYWYRQSLGQGLEFLIYFQGNSAPDKSGLPSDRFSAERTGGSVSTLTIQRTQQEDSAVYLCASRQRQGHNQPQHFGDGTRLSIL.

The chain uses TRBV20-1 and TRBJ2-5; D not certain. This CDR3 has 11 amino acids. The germline V gene has CDR1 DFQATT and CDR2 SNEGSKA (reference sequence). V lost 3 bases and J lost 5, with 7 bases in between. The CDR3 region is CSARFGETQYF. In DNA form, the CDR3 reads TGCAGTGCTAGGTTCGGTGAGACCCAGTACTTC.

The chain uses TRBV13 and TRBJ2-3; 8 bases align to TRBD2. With 5 bases clipped from V and 0 bases from J, the junction kept 13 bases outside the gene matches. This CDR3 region has 18 residues. Germline CDR1 PRHDT, CDR2 FYEKMQ (reference sequence). The CDR3 is CASSRSSREALSTDTQYF. The CDR3 region has the DNA TGTGCCAGCAGCCGGAGCTCGCGGGAGGCTCTAAGCACAGATACGCAGTATTTT.

This clone has just a few counts. This chain connects TRBV14 to TRBJ2-2; the D is unclear. V shed 0 bases and J shed 6 bases, with 8 bases lying between them. This CDR3 is 14 amino acids long. Germline V gene lookup returns CDR1 SGHDN and CDR2 FVKESK. CDR3 coding DNA: TGTGCCAGCAGCCAAGATCTGGGCCCCGGGGAGCTGTTTTTT. Its translation: CASSQDLGPGELFF.

The chain has TRBV15 and TRBJ2-3; 9 bases match TRBD1. V gave up 5 bases and J gave up 3 bases; unmatched junction bases: 15. Germline V lookup: CDR1 LNHNV, CDR2 YYDKDF (reference sequence). This CDR3 has 18 residues. CDR3 sequence: CATSQPSNRDRETDTQYF. The CDR3 DNA reads as TGTGCCACCAGCCAACCCTCCAACCGGGACAGGGAGACAGATACGCAGTATTTT.

The rearrangement uses TRBV18 and TRBJ1-6; D unclear. The ends were cut back, 1 base at V and 4 bases at J, with 8 bases in the middle. This CDR3 has 15 residues. From germline, CDR1 is KGHSH and CDR2 LQKENI. The CDR3 DNA follows: TGTGCCAGCTCACCACTGGTGGAGTATAATTCACCCCTCCACTTT. Translated: CASSPLVEYNSPLHF.

The chain carries TRBV7-2 and TRBJ1-2; 9 bases agree with TRBD1. In germline, CDR1 is SGHTA, CDR2 FQGNSA. The length of the CDR3 is 13 residues. With V trimmed by 6 bases and J by 8 bases, 7 bases remained unmatched. The CDR3 loop is CASSRDRAGGYTF. CDR3 in DNA: TGTGCCAGCAGTCGGGACAGGGCGGGGGGCTACACCTTC.

The chain carries TRBV15 and TRBJ2-4; D uncertain. The CDR3 sequence is 13 residues long. CDR1 is LNHNV, CDR2 YYDKDF, per germline (reference sequence). V lost 3 bases, J lost 3 bases, and 6 bases lay in between. The CDR3 reads CATSSRFKNIQYF. The CDR3 coding sequence is TGTGCCACCAGCAGCCGTTTCAAAAACATTCAGTACTTC. Full variable domain (rest looked up from reference TRBV15 and TRBJ2-4): DAMVIQNPRYQVTQFGKPVTLSCSQTLNHNVMYWYQQKSSQAPKLLFHYYDKDFNNEADTPDNFQSRRPNTSFCFLDIRSPGLGDTAMYLCATSSRFKNIQYFGAGTRLSVL.

The chain recombines TRBV4-2 with TRBJ2-2, with TRBD2 matching 8 bases. Germline lookup yields CDR1 LGHNA and CDR2 YNFKEQ. The CDR3 runs to 19 residues. V was pared by 0 bases and J by 3 bases, with 12 bases of the junction left unmatched. As DNA, the CDR3 is TGTGCCAGCAGCCAAGATCTAATTCGGCGGGAGGTGGACACCGGGGAGCTGTTTTTT. Amino acid sequence: CASSQDLIRREVDTGELFF.

This chain connects TRBV5-1 to TRBJ2-5, with TRBD1 matching over 11 bases. The germline V gene encodes CDR1 SGHRS and CDR2 YFSETQ. The CDR3 is 15 residues long. The trim removed 4 bases at V and 9 bases at J, leaving 11 bases unmatched. The CDR3 nucleotides read TGCGCCAGCAGCATCCGGGACAGGGGGGTTTGGGCCCAGTACTTC. Protein sequence: CASSIRDRGVWAQYF. Full variable domain (remainder filled in from reference TRBV5-1 and TRBJ2-5): KAGVTQTPRYLIKTRGQQVTLSCSPISGHRSVSWYQQTPGQGLQFLFEYFSETQRNKGNFPGRFSGRQFSNSRSEMNVSTLELGDSALYLCASSIRDRGVWAQYFGPGTRLLVL.

The chain joins TRBV15 to TRBJ2-3, with 10 positions matching TRBD2. V dropped 6 bases and J dropped 4; count of bases not matched to a gene: 7. The CDR3 extends over 15 amino acids. The germline V gene encodes CDR1 LNHNV and CDR2 YYDKDF (reference sequence). The CDR3 DNA follows: TGTGCCACCAGAGCGAGCGGGAGGGCCCCAGATACGCAGTATTTT. This gives the protein CATRASGRAPDTQYF.

The chain couples TRBV19 to TRBJ1-2; D call uncertain. Germline V gene lookup returns CDR1 LNHDA and CDR2 SQIVND (reference sequence). With 7 bases removed from V and 2 bases from J, the gap between germline ends came to 14 bases. The CDR3 runs 14 residues. The CDR3 here is CASTNRSRNYGYTF. The CDR3 coding sequence is TGTGCCAGTACAAACAGAAGCCGAAACTATGGCTACACCTTC.

The V and J genes are TRBV7-8 and TRBJ2-7; 9 bases map to TRBD1. This CDR3 spans 15 amino acids. The germline V gene encodes CDR1 SGHVS and CDR2 FQNEAQ. With 2 bases clipped from V and 1 base from J, the junction kept 3 bases outside the gene matches. The DNA for the CDR3 is TGTGCCAGCAGCTTAACAGGGGGCGGTTCCTACGAGCAGTACTTC. It codes for CASSLTGGGSYEQYF.

The chain links TRBV5-6 to TRBJ2-7, with TRBD1 matching over 7 bases. The CDR3 covers 13 residues. The V segment lost 2 bases and the J segment 9 bases; nucleotides outside the gene matches: 8. The germline CDR1 and CDR2 sequences are SGHDT and YYEEEE. In nucleotides, the CDR3 is TGTGCCAGCAGCTTCAAAAGGACAGGAACGCAGTACTTC. Its protein product is CASSFKRTGTQYF. Looking up the rest from reference TRBV5-6 and TRBJ2-7 gives the full variable domain: DAGVTQSPTHLIKTRGQQVTLRCSPKSGHDTVSWYQQALGQGPQFIFQYYEEEERQRGNFPDRFSGHQFPNYSSELNVNALLLGDSALYLCASSFKRTGTQYFGPGTRLTVT.

This clone was detected only once. J is TRBJ2-7 and V is TRBV5-1, with TRBD2 identical over 7 bases. Germline V gene sequence: CDR1 SGHRS, CDR2 YFSETQ. Trimming at V came to 0 bases and at J to 4 bases, leaving 7 bases not matched to a gene. There are 15 residues in the CDR3. As DNA, the CDR3 is TGCGCCAGCAGCTTGGAGGGCGGGAGAAATTACGAGCAGTACTTC. Translating gives CASSLEGGRNYEQYF. The full variable domain, completed using reference TRBV5-1 and TRBJ2-7, is KAGVTQTPRYLIKTRGQQVTLSCSPISGHRSVSWYQQTPGQGLQFLFEYFSETQRNKGNFPGRFSGRQFSNSRSEMNVSTLELGDSALYLCASSLEGGRNYEQYFGPGTRLTVT.

The chain is built from TRBV7-2 and TRBJ2-7, with 7 positions matching TRBD2. This CDR3 spans 16 amino acids. Per germline, CDR1 SGHTA and CDR2 FQGNSA. J lost 2 bases, V lost 0 bases, and 7 bases had no gene match. The CDR3 sequence is CASSLARLARAYEQYF. In DNA, the CDR3 is TGTGCCAGCAGCTTAGCGAGACTAGCCCGCGCCTACGAGCAGTACTTC.

This chain uses TRBV7-9 with TRBJ2-1; TRBD1 might be the D (5 bases). Trimming stripped 6 bases from V and 8 bases from J, with 11 bases between. Germline V gene data show CDR1 as SEHNR and CDR2 as FQNEAQ (reference sequence). This CDR3 is built from 12 residues. The CDR3 DNA is TGTGCCAGCAGGGGTAGGGGTGATGAGCAGTTCTTC. This translates into CASRGRGDEQFF.

The chain employs TRBV7-9 and TRBJ1-4; 8 nucleotides align to TRBD1. The CDR3 has 15 residues. With 5 bases clipped from V and 6 bases from J, the junction kept 8 bases outside the gene matches. From germline, CDR1 is SEHNR and CDR2 FQNEAQ (reference sequence). CDR3 residues: CASSTTGTGDEKLFF. The DNA for the CDR3 is TGTGCCAGCAGCACAACCGGGACAGGAGATGAAAAACTGTTTTTT.

This chain joins TRBV2 and TRBJ2-7; TRBD1 might be the D (5 bases). CDR3 length: 13 amino acids. Germline V lookup: CDR1 SNHLY, CDR2 FYNNEI. V lost 4 bases and J 5 bases, leaving 12 bases between the germline ends. The CDR3 bases are TGTGCCAGCAGTGGACAGCTTTTTGACGAGCAGTACTTC. Residues: CASSGQLFDEQYF.

The V call is TRBV24-1, the J call TRBJ2-3; 11 bases fit TRBD2. The CDR3 is 17 amino acids. CDR1 is KGHDR, CDR2 SFDVKD, per germline. V gave up 4 bases and J gave up 1 base; unmatched junction bases: 6. CDR3 in amino acids: CATSDPVLAGGTDTQYF. CDR3 coding DNA: TGTGCCACCAGTGACCCCGTACTAGCGGGAGGCACAGATACGCAGTATTTT.

The chain is built from TRBV6-2 or TRBV6-3 and TRBJ2-7, with 7 bases identical to TRBD2. V trimming: 6 bases; J trimming: 2 bases; junction bases outside the gene matches: 4. The CDR3 runs to 13 residues. From germline, CDR1 is MNHEY and CDR2 SVGEGT. The CDR3 DNA is TGTGCCAGCAGCCTCGGACTAGCCTACGAGCAGTACTTC. This codes for CASSLGLAYEQYF.

This clone was seen just once. This chain connects TRBV2 to TRBJ1-1; the match to TRBD1 covers 9 bases. The CDR3 covers 14 residues. J lost 6 bases, V lost 6 bases, and 8 bases had no gene match. Germline CDR1 and CDR2: SNHLY and FYNNEI. CDR3 protein: CASRETGGVSEAFF. The CDR3 DNA reads TGTGCCAGCAGAGAGACAGGGGGGGTCTCTGAAGCTTTCTTT. The full variable domain, with the rest looked up from reference TRBV2 and TRBJ1-1, is EPEVTQTPSHQVTQMGQEVILRCVPISNHLYFYWYRQILGQKVEFLVSFYNNEISEKSEIFDDQFSVERPDGSNFTLKIRSTKLEDSAMYFCASRETGGVSEAFFGQGTRLTVV.

V gene TRBV6-1 combines with J gene TRBJ2-5, with 14 positions matching TRBD2. The junction had 10 bases not matched to a gene; V was cut back by 3 bases and J by 4 bases. The length of the CDR3 is 18 residues. Germline CDR1 reads MNHNS; CDR2 reads SASEGT. This CDR3 is CASSDRRGTSGRGETQYF. The CDR3 bases are TGTGCCAGCAGTGACCGAAGAGGGACTAGCGGGAGAGGAGAGACCCAGTACTTC.

In DNA, the CDR3 is TGTGCCAGCATGAGCAGGGGCCCAACTAAGAACATTCAGTACTTC. It is translated as CASMSRGPTKNIQYF. The rearrangement uses TRBV27 and TRBJ2-4, with D maybe TRBD1 (6 bases). In germline, CDR1 is MNHEY, CDR2 SMNVEV (reference sequence). The CDR3 consists of 15 residues. Trimming removed 7 bases at V and 7 bases at J, with 20 bases between.